This T cell receptor (beta chain) is from a study of T cells in Graves' hyperthyroidism and ophthalmopathy. Across the whole study: Before any treatment, at initial diagnosis, peripheral blood was collected.

This CDR3 spans 17 amino acids. V lost 4 bases, J lost 4 bases, and 9 bases stayed unmatched. Germline V gene lookup returns CDR1 SGHRS and CDR2 YFSETQ. Patients affected by ophthalmopathy presented a Clinical Activity Score of at least 3, a NOSPECS grade of at least 4, and disease duration below 3 months. RNA transcripts provided the source from which TCR beta CDR3 regions were amplified. TCR CDR3 regions were first amplified by RT-PCR with HTBI primers. TCRdb reprocessed the multiplex PCR reads via MiXCR and lists one record per CDR3 protein. The sample carries some 490,000 distinct CDR3 sequences, about 16% recorded once.

This rearrangement joins TRBV5-1 to TRBJ2-5, with 14 bases identical to TRBD2. This receptor was identified in a young woman with Graves' ophthalmopathy. The sample was blood. As DNA, the CDR3 is TGCGCCAGCAGCCTTCGACTAGCGGGAGGGCGGGGAGAGACCCAGTACTTC. Amino acid sequence: CASSLRLAGGRGETQYF.